This T cell receptor (beta chain) was captured in a study of regulatory T cells in long-lasting Graves disease. Study-level points and caveats: Among the persistent patients, 2,500 to 3,500 public clonotypes were shared, more than the roughly 900 shared among new patients.

With V trimmed by 2 bases and J by 1 base, 5 bases remained unmatched. CDR1 is SGHAT, CDR2 FQNNGV, per germline. The CDR3 spans 16 residues. Relying on iRepertoire HTBI primers and Arm-PCR of CDR3 regions, the team built TCR beta libraries. Via MiXCR, TCRdb re-called the multiplex PCR reads, giving one row per CDR3 protein. The sample records roughly 430,000 distinct CDR3 sequences, about a sixth being singletons. Time point in this sample: newly diagnosed GD, antithyroid drugs for less than 3 months. RNA from PBMCs was the source of the TCR library. This clonotype was observed many times. What it recognizes is unknown. These data were also reused for a study on T cells in Graves' hyperthyroidism and ophthalmopathy.

The clonotype comes from a woman aged 25-40 years with Graves disease. The specimen comprised peripheral blood mononuclear cells (PBMCs), sampled at new diagnosis, from a patient treated with antithyroid drugs. The chain is built from TRBV11-2 and TRBJ2-1; 7 bases map to TRBD2. The CDR3 DNA reads TGTGCCAGCAGCTTAACAGCGGGATCATCCTACAATGAGCAGTTCTTC. Translating it yields CASSLTAGSSYNEQFF.